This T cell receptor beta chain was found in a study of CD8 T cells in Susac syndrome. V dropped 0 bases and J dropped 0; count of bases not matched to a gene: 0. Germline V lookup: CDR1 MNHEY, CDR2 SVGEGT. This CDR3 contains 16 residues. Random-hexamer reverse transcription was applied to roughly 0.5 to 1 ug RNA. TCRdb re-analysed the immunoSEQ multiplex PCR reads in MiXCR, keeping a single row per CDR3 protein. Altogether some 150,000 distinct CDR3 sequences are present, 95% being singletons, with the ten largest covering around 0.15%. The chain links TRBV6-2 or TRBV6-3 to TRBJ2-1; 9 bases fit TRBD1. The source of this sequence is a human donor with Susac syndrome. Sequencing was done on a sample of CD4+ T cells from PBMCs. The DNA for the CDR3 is TGTGCCAGCAGTTACTCGACAGGGGGCTCCTACAATGAGCAGTTCTTC. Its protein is CASSYSTGGSYNEQFF.